In its sample, the clone carrying this T cell receptor (beta chain) was seen a few times. Amplification by 5'RACE using constant-segment primers produced TCR alpha and TCR beta cDNA libraries that carried sample barcodes and UMIs. Via MiXCR, TCRdb re-called the 5' RACE reads, giving one row per CDR3 protein. The table has around 50,000 distinct CDR3 sequences, 12% seen once. This record comes from a study of T-cell memory formation after mild COVID-19. Study summary: TCR clusters were mostly confined to one donor each.

The J segment lost 3 bases and the V segment lost 4 bases, leaving 9 bases of the junction unmatched. Per the germline V gene, CDR1 is SGHTA and CDR2 is FQGTGA. This CDR3 has 16 amino acids. Sample: PBMCs or a T cell subset sorted from them (not recorded which). The TCR sequence derives from a young man who had mild COVID-19 (a few samples of this study predate the infection). Cell type and time point are not known. The genes are TRBV7-3 and TRBJ2-3; 8 bases map to TRBD2. The CDR3 here is CASSSQGSGVTDTQYF. CDR3 nucleotide sequence: TGTGCCAGCAGCTCACAGGGTAGCGGGGTGACAGATACGCAGTATTTT.